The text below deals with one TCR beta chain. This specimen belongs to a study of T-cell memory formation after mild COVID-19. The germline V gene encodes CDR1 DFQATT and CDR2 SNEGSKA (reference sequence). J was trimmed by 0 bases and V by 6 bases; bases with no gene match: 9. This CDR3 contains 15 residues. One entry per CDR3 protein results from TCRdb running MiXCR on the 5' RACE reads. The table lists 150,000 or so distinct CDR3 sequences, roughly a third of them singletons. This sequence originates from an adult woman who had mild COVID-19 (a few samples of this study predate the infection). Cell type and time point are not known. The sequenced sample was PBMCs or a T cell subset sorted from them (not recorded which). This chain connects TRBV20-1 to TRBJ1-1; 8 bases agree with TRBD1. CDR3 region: CSAQGAMRLNTEAFF. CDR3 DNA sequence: TGCAGTGCGCAGGGGGCAATGCGGCTGAACACTGAAGCTTTCTTT.